Listed below are T cell receptor beta chains from one sample, sequenced in a study of breast tumors, draining lymph nodes, adjacent tissues. TCRdb re-analysed the multiplex PCR reads in MiXCR, keeping a single row per CDR3 protein. The sample lists 290,000 or so distinct CDR3 sequences, more than 30% occurring once. The sequencing input was axillary lymph node tissue. All receptors derive from a female donor with breast cancer. Some clones in this sample may be carry-over from other donors' samples. The CDR3 runs from the conserved cysteine through the conserved F or W. Fields, in order: clone size, V gene, CDR3 length, J gene, D gene, CDR3 protein, CDR3 DNA. A D gene is named only where the DNA matches it firmly. Clone sizes are given selectively: once, few, many, or a class where the clone is expanded.

clone size: many; V gene: TRBV2; CDR3 length: 16; J gene: TRBJ2-7; D gene: TRBD2; CDR3 protein: CASRDFGGEYSYEQYF; CDR3 DNA: TGTGCCAGCAGAGACTTTGGGGGGGAATACTCCTACGAGCAGTACTTC
clone size: many; V gene: TRBV6-5; CDR3 length: 16; J gene: TRBJ2-1; D gene: -; CDR3 protein: CASSYAGVFSYNEQFF; CDR3 DNA: TGTGCCAGCAGTTACGCCGGGGTCTTCTCCTACAATGAGCAGTTCTTC
clone size: -; V gene: TRBV7-9; CDR3 length: 15; J gene: TRBJ2-3; D gene: -; CDR3 protein: CASSLGRDVTDTQYF; CDR3 DNA: TGTGCCAGCAGCTTAGGCCGGGACGTCACAGATACGCAGTATTTT
clone size: many; V gene: TRBV19; CDR3 length: 14; J gene: TRBJ2-2; D gene: TRBD1; CDR3 protein: CASSRTGETGELFF; CDR3 DNA: TGTGCCAGTAGTAGGACAGGGGAGACCGGGGAGCTGTTTTTT
clone size: many; V gene: TRBV15; CDR3 length: 21; J gene: TRBJ2-1; D gene: TRBD2; CDR3 protein: CATSRDGSWREGSGSYNEQFF; CDR3 DNA: TGTGCCACCAGCAGAGATGGAAGTTGGCGGGAGGGTTCTGGGTCCTACAATGAGCAGTTCTTC
clone size: few; V gene: TRBV18; CDR3 length: 13; J gene: TRBJ1-2; D gene: -; CDR3 protein: CASSPDVLYGYTF; CDR3 DNA: TGTGCCAGCTCACCGGACGTCCTCTATGGCTACACCTTC
clone size: many; V gene: TRBV6-1; CDR3 length: 16; J gene: TRBJ1-6; D gene: TRBD1; CDR3 protein: CASSERAGGVYSPLHF; CDR3 DNA: TGTGCCAGCAGTGAACGGGCAGGGGGAGTGTACTCACCCCTCCACTTT
clone size: -; V gene: TRBV6-2/TRBV6-3; CDR3 length: 16; J gene: TRBJ2-7; D gene: TRBD1; CDR3 protein: CASSYDPGQGLYEQYF; CDR3 DNA: TGTGCCAGCAGTTACGACCCGGGACAGGGGCTCTACGAGCAGTACTTC
clone size: -; V gene: TRBV5-1; CDR3 length: 14; J gene: TRBJ1-1; D gene: TRBD1; CDR3 protein: CASSLGQGDTGAFF; CDR3 DNA: TGCGCCAGCAGCTTGGGGCAGGGGGACACTGGAGCTTTCTTT
clone size: once; V gene: TRBV6-1; CDR3 length: 13; J gene: TRBJ1-2; D gene: TRBD1; CDR3 protein: CAIKRDSSYGYTF; CDR3 DNA: TGTGCCATAAAAAGGGACAGTTCCTATGGCTACACCTTC
clone size: many; V gene: TRBV7-9; CDR3 length: 17; J gene: TRBJ1-6; D gene: TRBD1; CDR3 protein: CASSFRITTGSDSPLHF; CDR3 DNA: TGTGCCAGCAGCTTCCGAATTACGACAGGGAGTGATTCACCCCTCCACTTT
clone size: few; V gene: TRBV6-5; CDR3 length: 16; J gene: TRBJ2-1; D gene: -; CDR3 protein: CASRGTVLSSYNEQFF; CDR3 DNA: TGTGCCAGCAGAGGGACGGTTTTAAGCTCCTACAATGAGCAGTTCTTC
clone size: -; V gene: TRBV19; CDR3 length: 12; J gene: TRBJ1-2; D gene: TRBD1; CDR3 protein: CASSMVRGRNTF; CDR3 DNA: TGTGCCAGTAGTATGGTGAGGGGGCGGAACACCTTC
clone size: -; V gene: TRBV5-1; CDR3 length: 15; J gene: TRBJ2-3; D gene: -; CDR3 protein: CASSFLVGEADAQYF; CDR3 DNA: TGCGCCAGCAGCTTTCTAGTGGGAGAGGCAGATGCGCAGTATTTT
clone size: many; V gene: TRBV15; CDR3 length: 16; J gene: TRBJ2-4; D gene: TRBD2; CDR3 protein: CATSLGLAGGMDIQYF; CDR3 DNA: TGTGCCACCAGCCTTGGACTAGCGGGAGGTATGGACATTCAGTACTTC
clone size: many; V gene: TRBV10-3; CDR3 length: 12; J gene: TRBJ2-5; D gene: -; CDR3 protein: CAIRGSGETQYF; CDR3 DNA: TGTGCCATCAGGGGTTCGGGGGAGACCCAGTACTTC
clone size: -; V gene: TRBV7-8; CDR3 length: 14; J gene: TRBJ2-5; D gene: -; CDR3 protein: CASGPQDGLETQYF; CDR3 DNA: TGTGCCAGCGGCCCACAGGACGGGTTGGAGACCCAGTACTTC
clone size: many; V gene: TRBV20-1; CDR3 length: 13; J gene: TRBJ1-4; D gene: -; CDR3 protein: CSASSSTNEKLFF; CDR3 DNA: TGCAGTGCTAGTAGCTCAACTAATGAAAAACTGTTTTTT
clone size: -; V gene: TRBV4-1; CDR3 length: 11; J gene: TRBJ1-5; D gene: -; CDR3 protein: CASSQAETQHF; CDR3 DNA: TGCGCCAGCAGCCAAGCGGAGACCCAGCATTTT
clone size: -; V gene: TRBV27; CDR3 length: 13; J gene: TRBJ2-7; D gene: TRBD2; CDR3 protein: CASSLRGFYEQYF; CDR3 DNA: TGTGCCAGCAGTTTGCGGGGGTTCTACGAGCAGTACTTC
clone size: many; V gene: TRBV10-2; CDR3 length: 15; J gene: TRBJ1-6; D gene: -; CDR3 protein: CASSEQRGGNSPLHF; CDR3 DNA: TGCGCCAGCAGTGAGCAGCGGGGCGGTAATTCACCCCTCCACTTT
clone size: -; V gene: TRBV25-1; CDR3 length: 13; J gene: TRBJ1-4; D gene: -; CDR3 protein: CVSRRTRDEKLFF; CDR3 DNA: TGTGTCAGCAGGCGGACAAGGGACGAAAAACTGTTTTTT
clone size: once; V gene: TRBV11-2; CDR3 length: 11; J gene: TRBJ2-3; D gene: TRBD2; CDR3 protein: CAGSARGGLYF; CDR3 DNA: TGTGCCGGCAGCGCGCGGGGGGGTCTGTATTTT
clone size: many; V gene: TRBV7-2; CDR3 length: 14; J gene: TRBJ2-1; D gene: -; CDR3 protein: CASTPGSSYNEQFF; CDR3 DNA: TGTGCCAGCACCCCGGGAAGCTCCTACAATGAGCAGTTCTTC
clone size: many; V gene: TRBV10-2; CDR3 length: 13; J gene: TRBJ1-2; D gene: -; CDR3 protein: CASSLDGNYGYTF; CDR3 DNA: TGCGCCAGCAGCCTGGACGGAAACTATGGCTACACCTTC
clone size: once; V gene: TRBV20-1; CDR3 length: 11; J gene: TRBJ2-1; D gene: -; CDR3 protein: CGAREVTEQSF; CDR3 DNA: TGCGGTGCTAGAGAGGTGACGGAGCAGTCCTTC
clone size: few; V gene: TRBV6-1; CDR3 length: 17; J gene: TRBJ2-3; D gene: -; CDR3 protein: CASPETPGGSGSDTQYF; CDR3 DNA: TGTGCCAGCCCGGAGACCCCTGGTGGGAGCGGCTCAGATACGCAGTATTTT
clone size: many; V gene: TRBV25-1; CDR3 length: 12; J gene: TRBJ2-1; D gene: -; CDR3 protein: CASSDRSDEQFF; CDR3 DNA: TGTGCCAGCAGTGATCGCAGCGATGAGCAGTTCTTC
clone size: many; V gene: TRBV7-9; CDR3 length: 15; J gene: TRBJ2-7; D gene: TRBD2; CDR3 protein: CASSWLAGGSYEQYF; CDR3 DNA: TGTGCCAGCAGCTGGCTAGCGGGAGGGAGCTACGAGCAGTACTTC
clone size: -; V gene: TRBV4-3; CDR3 length: 16; J gene: TRBJ2-1; D gene: -; CDR3 protein: CASSLSLDFSYNEQFF; CDR3 DNA: TGCGCCAGCAGCCTGTCACTAGACTTCTCCTACAATGAGCAGTTCTTC
clone size: many; V gene: TRBV2; CDR3 length: 13; J gene: TRBJ1-6; D gene: -; CDR3 protein: CASTKEGDSPLHF; CDR3 DNA: TGTGCCAGCACAAAAGAGGGGGATTCACCCCTCCACTTT
clone size: many; V gene: TRBV5-5; CDR3 length: 14; J gene: TRBJ2-7; D gene: TRBD1; CDR3 protein: CASRRGQGSYEQYF; CDR3 DNA: TGTGCCAGCAGACGGGGACAGGGTTCCTACGAGCAGTACTTC
clone size: many; V gene: TRBV5-8; CDR3 length: 16; J gene: TRBJ1-5; D gene: -; CDR3 protein: CASSISTGARAIAQHF; CDR3 DNA: TGTGCCAGCAGCATCTCGACAGGCGCGCGGGCAATAGCCCAGCATTTT
clone size: -; V gene: TRBV11-2; CDR3 length: 14; J gene: TRBJ1-4; D gene: -; CDR3 protein: CASGLMRGGEELFF; CDR3 DNA: TGTGCCAGCGGCTTAATGAGGGGTGGAGAAGAACTGTTTTTT
clone size: many; V gene: TRBV20-1; CDR3 length: 13; J gene: TRBJ2-7; D gene: -; CDR3 protein: CSANRRDSYEQYF; CDR3 DNA: TGCAGTGCTAATCGCCGGGACTCCTACGAGCAGTACTTC
clone size: -; V gene: TRBV7-2; CDR3 length: 15; J gene: TRBJ2-3; D gene: -; CDR3 protein: CASSEGAGRGNEQYF; CDR3 DNA: TGTGCCAGCAGCGAGGGGGCGGGGAGGGGGAATGAGCAGTATTTT
clone size: many; V gene: TRBV4-1; CDR3 length: 19; J gene: TRBJ2-5; D gene: TRBD2; CDR3 protein: CASSQRGRGLAGGQETQYF; CDR3 DNA: TGCGCCAGCAGCCAAAGAGGCCGAGGACTAGCGGGAGGACAAGAGACCCAGTACTTC
clone size: many; V gene: TRBV7-6; CDR3 length: 14; J gene: TRBJ2-7; D gene: -; CDR3 protein: CASSLNIRSYEQYF; CDR3 DNA: TGTGCCAGCAGCTTAAACATCCGCTCCTACGAGCAGTACTTC
clone size: many; V gene: TRBV7-9; CDR3 length: 14; J gene: TRBJ1-4; D gene: -; CDR3 protein: CASRPGATNEKLFF; CDR3 DNA: TGTGCCAGCAGACCAGGGGCAACTAATGAAAAACTGTTTTTT
clone size: many; V gene: TRBV20-1; CDR3 length: 13; J gene: TRBJ2-7; D gene: -; CDR3 protein: CSARANRAYEQYF; CDR3 DNA: TGCAGTGCTAGAGCGAACAGGGCCTACGAGCAGTACTTC
clone size: -; V gene: TRBV27; CDR3 length: 12; J gene: TRBJ1-6; D gene: -; CDR3 protein: CASSFPNSLLHF; CDR3 DNA: TGTGCCAGCAGTTTCCCTAATTCACTCCTCCACTTT
clone size: once; V gene: TRBV25-1; CDR3 length: 15; J gene: TRBJ1-5; D gene: -; CDR3 protein: CASSTLAGGRETQHF; CDR3 DNA: TGTGCCAGCAGCACCCTAGCGGGAGGACGCGAGACCCAGCATTTT
clone size: -; V gene: TRBV7-3; CDR3 length: 16; J gene: TRBJ1-2; D gene: TRBD1; CDR3 protein: CASSYSGQVDPYGHTF; CDR3 DNA: TGTGCCAGCAGCTACTCAGGACAGGTAGATCCCTATGGCCACACCTTC
clone size: many; V gene: TRBV7-3; CDR3 length: 16; J gene: TRBJ2-1; D gene: -; CDR3 protein: CASSLKGRGDYNEQFF; CDR3 DNA: TGTGCCAGCAGCTTAAAGGGCAGGGGCGATTACAATGAGCAGTTCTTC
clone size: -; V gene: TRBV9; CDR3 length: 15; J gene: TRBJ2-1; D gene: TRBD2; CDR3 protein: CASSPGTSGYNEPFF; CDR3 DNA: TGTGCCAGCAGCCCCGGGACTAGCGGTTACAATGAGCCGTTCTTC
clone size: many; V gene: TRBV29-1; CDR3 length: 11; J gene: TRBJ2-4; D gene: -; CDR3 protein: CSVHLGGIQYF; CDR3 DNA: TGCAGCGTTCACCTCGGGGGCATTCAGTACTTC
clone size: many; V gene: TRBV11-1; CDR3 length: 15; J gene: TRBJ2-7; D gene: TRBD1; CDR3 protein: CASSLSTGGTYEQYF; CDR3 DNA: TGTGCCAGCAGCTTATCGACAGGGGGTACCTACGAGCAGTACTTC
clone size: many; V gene: TRBV19; CDR3 length: 11; J gene: TRBJ1-6; D gene: -; CDR3 protein: CASRGNSPLHF; CDR3 DNA: TGTGCCAGTAGGGGGAATTCACCCCTCCACTTT
clone size: few; V gene: TRBV28; CDR3 length: 14; J gene: TRBJ1-4; D gene: -; CDR3 protein: CASSFRNSNEKLFF; CDR3 DNA: TGTGCCAGCAGTTTTCGGAATAGTAATGAAAAACTGTTTTTT
clone size: many; V gene: TRBV12-3/TRBV12-4; CDR3 length: 15; J gene: TRBJ2-5; D gene: TRBD1; CDR3 protein: CASSLWGQGVETQYF; CDR3 DNA: TGTGCCAGCAGTTTATGGGGACAGGGTGTGGAGACCCAGTACTTC
clone size: -; V gene: TRBV7-9; CDR3 length: 16; J gene: TRBJ2-2; D gene: TRBD2; CDR3 protein: CASRQASGSYTGELFF; CDR3 DNA: TGTGCCAGCCGCCAAGCGAGCGGGAGTTACACCGGGGAGCTGTTTTTT
clone size: many; V gene: TRBV4-2; CDR3 length: 14; J gene: TRBJ2-5; D gene: -; CDR3 protein: CASSQEDIGGSQYF; CDR3 DNA: TGTGCCAGCAGCCAAGAAGACATCGGCGGGTCCCAGTACTTC
clone size: few; V gene: TRBV6-5; CDR3 length: 14; J gene: TRBJ2-1; D gene: TRBD2; CDR3 protein: CASSLGLARDEQLF; CDR3 DNA: TGTGCCAGCAGCCTCGGACTAGCTAGGGATGAGCAGCTCTTC
clone size: -; V gene: TRBV12-3/TRBV12-4; CDR3 length: 13; J gene: TRBJ2-1; D gene: TRBD2; CDR3 protein: CVSRTAGVNEQLF; CDR3 DNA: TGTGTCAGCAGGACAGCGGGAGTCAATGAGCAGCTCTTC
clone size: -; V gene: TRBV2; CDR3 length: 13; J gene: TRBJ1-5; D gene: -; CDR3 protein: CASRVGSNQPQHF; CDR3 DNA: TGTGCCAGCAGAGTGGGTAGCAATCAGCCCCAGCATTTT
clone size: -; V gene: TRBV20-1; CDR3 length: 16; J gene: TRBJ2-1; D gene: TRBD1; CDR3 protein: CSAGRPTGGAGSEQFF; CDR3 DNA: TGCAGTGCTGGCCGGCCTACAGGGGGCGCGGGGAGTGAGCAGTTCTTC
clone size: many; V gene: TRBV11-1; CDR3 length: 15; J gene: TRBJ2-1; D gene: TRBD2; CDR3 protein: CASSNNAGGHNEQFF; CDR3 DNA: TGTGCCAGCAGTAATAATGCGGGAGGGCACAATGAGCAGTTCTTC
clone size: many; V gene: TRBV30; CDR3 length: 11; J gene: TRBJ1-2; D gene: TRBD1; CDR3 protein: CAWSTGGSYTF; CDR3 DNA: TGTGCCTGGAGTACAGGGGGAAGCTACACCTTC
clone size: many; V gene: TRBV20-1; CDR3 length: 13; J gene: TRBJ2-5; D gene: -; CDR3 protein: CSARHREAETQYF; CDR3 DNA: TGCAGTGCTCGCCACCGTGAGGCGGAGACCCAGTACTTC
clone size: many; V gene: TRBV19; CDR3 length: 16; J gene: TRBJ1-2; D gene: TRBD1; CDR3 protein: CASSRKMDRRDYGYTF; CDR3 DNA: TGTGCCAGTAGTAGGAAAATGGACAGGCGAGACTATGGCTACACCTTC